A single sample is the source of the 11 T cell receptor beta chains below, sequenced in a study of T cell responses to AZD1222 COVID-19 vaccine. The assay was immunoSEQ multiplex PCR, and TCRdb's table has in-frame clones only and misses some. The sample carries approximately 130,000 clones, approximately 85% recorded once. The source was peripheral blood, collected 28 days after the second AZD1222 dose. These receptors were collected from an adult who received the AZD1222 COVID-19 vaccine.

The genes are TRBV27 and TRBJ2-7; D is perhaps TRBD1 or TRBD2 (5 bases each). From germline, CDR1 is MNHEY and CDR2 SMNVEV (reference sequence). The CDR3 loop spans 14 amino acids. V was cut by 5 bases and J by 9 bases, with 20 bases left in between. The DNA of the CDR3 is TGTGCCAGCAGTGGGGATGGGACCGCGACGGGGCAGTACTTC. Translating it yields CASSGDGTATGQYF.

V is TRBV27 and J is TRBJ1-5; D not certain. CDR3 size: 16 residues. Looked up from germline, CDR1 is MNHEY and CDR2 is SMNVEV (reference sequence). V was trimmed by 5 bases and J by 2 bases, leaving 16 bases between them. In DNA, the CDR3 is TGTGCCAGCAGTCCGGGAGTAAACCCCGGCAATCAGCCCCAGCATTTT. This codes for CASSPGVNPGNQPQHF.

This clone was seen more than once but under ten times. V usage is TRBV7-2 and J usage is TRBJ2-1; weak D call: TRBD2 (6 bases). Looked up from germline, CDR1 is SGHTA and CDR2 is FQGNSA. V lost 0 bases and J lost 7, with 25 bases in between. The CDR3 sequence is 19 residues long. The CDR3 spells CASSLAGGYVREKRNEQFF. As DNA, the CDR3 is TGTGCCAGCAGCTTAGCGGGGGGATATGTACGGGAAAAAAGAAATGAGCAGTTCTTC.

DNA of the CDR3: TGTGCCAGTAGGATGGGGGCAGGTGATGAAAAACTGTTTTTT. This encodes CASRMGAGDEKLFF. The chain employs TRBV19 and TRBJ1-4; possible D gene TRBD1, 6 bases. The CDR3 runs to 14 residues. CDR1 is LNHDA and CDR2 is SQIVND in the germline V gene (reference sequence). Trimming left V 6 bases short and J 6 bases short, with 14 bases between.

The J gene is TRBJ2-7, the V gene TRBV6-5; D is uncertain. CDR3 length: 15 residues. The V gene lost 6 bases and the J gene lost 5 bases, with 20 bases spanning the gap. In germline, CDR1 is MNHEY, CDR2 SVGAGI. The CDR3 bases are TGTGCCAGCAGATCCGGGTACAGAGAGAGGCACGAGCAGTACTTC. This translates into CASRSGYRERHEQYF.

Written as DNA, the CDR3 is TGTGCCAGCAGTGAAGCTACAGGGGGACTTCATAAGCAGTATTTT. Translating it yields CASSEATGGLHKQYF. V usage is TRBV2 and J usage is TRBJ2-3; TRBD1 matches 8 bases. With 0 bases clipped from V and 11 bases from J, the junction kept 10 bases outside the gene matches. Germline loops: CDR1 SNHLY, CDR2 FYNNEI. CDR3 length: 15 residues.

The J gene is TRBJ2-7, the V gene TRBV9; weak D call: TRBD2 (5 bases). This CDR3 contains 16 residues. The V gene lost 3 bases and the J gene lost 5 bases, with 21 bases spanning the gap. CDR1 and CDR2 from the germline V gene are SGDLS and YYNGEE. CDR3 DNA: TGTGCCAGCAGCGGGTCCCCCGTGGGAGTTGGAAACGAGCAGTACTTC. Its protein product is CASSGSPVGVGNEQYF. Based on the CDR3 plus reference TRBV9 and TRBJ2-7, the full variable domain is DSGVTQTPKHLITATGQRVTLRCSPRSGDLSVYWYQQSLDQGLQFLIQYYNGEERAKGNILERFSAQQFPDLHSELNLSSLELGDSALYFCASSGSPVGVGNEQYFGPGTRLTVT.

This sequence joins TRBV29-1 and TRBJ1-4; 11 positions match TRBD1. The germline CDR1 and CDR2 sequences are SQVTM and ANQGSEA. V dropped 4 bases and J dropped 0; count of bases not matched to a gene: 1. CDR3 length: 15 amino acids. The CDR3 spells CSVGGQGATNEKLFF. Written as DNA, the CDR3 is TGCAGCGTTGGGGGACAGGGGGCAACTAATGAAAAACTGTTTTTT.

The chain employs TRBV6-1 and TRBJ1-1; the match to TRBD1 covers 7 bases. Germline-derived CDR1 and CDR2 are MNHNS and SASEGT. The CDR3 has 16 amino acids. Trimming at V came to 2 bases and at J to 1 base, leaving 7 bases not matched to a gene. This CDR3 reads CASSETRGRANTEAFF. In nucleotides, the CDR3 is TGTGCCAGCAGTGAAACTAGGGGGCGGGCGAACACTGAAGCTTTCTTT.

CDR3 protein: CASSLFPGGAYSPLHF. The CDR3 DNA follows: TGTGCCAGCAGTTTATTCCCAGGGGGCGCTTATTCACCCCTCCACTTT. V and J are TRBV27 and TRBJ1-6; TRBD1 matches 8 bases. The CDR3 covers 16 residues. From germline, CDR1 is MNHEY and CDR2 SMNVEV (reference sequence). V was clipped by 1 base and J by 8 bases; unmatched bases: 7.

V and J are TRBV7-9 and TRBJ1-2; D remains ambiguous. The CDR3 length is 16 residues. Looked up from germline, CDR1 is SEHNR and CDR2 is FQNEAQ (reference sequence). V lost 1 base, J lost 0 bases, and 12 bases lay in between. The CDR3 nucleotides read TGTGCCAGCAGCTTAGACGTGGGTAGGACTAACTATGGCTACACCTTC. Its translation: CASSLDVGRTNYGYTF.